The next 19 T cell receptor beta chains were all read from a single sample in a study of CXCR3-negative and CXCR3-positive naive CD8 T cells. Their antigens remain unidentified. It was by 5' RACE with UMI labels that the TRB cDNA libraries were prepared. From the 5' RACE reads, TCRdb lists one entry per CDR3 protein and no DNA. The sample includes approximately 130,000 distinct CDR3 sequences. Study results and limitations: Relative to CXCR3-negative naive cells, CXCR3-positive naive cells had more hydrophobic TRB CDR3s.

The sample was naive CXCR3+ CD8+ T cells from blood. Subset noted: CD45RO-CCR7+CD27+CD95- naive CD8+ T cells expressing CXCR3 (TNR3+). The receptors shown here come from a human donor in good health. Some clones in this sample may be carry-over from other donors' samples.

This chain connects TRBV12-3 or TRBV12-4 to TRBJ2-1; the D call of TRBD2 rests on TCRdb alone, since no DNA is present to check it. CDR3 length: 17 amino acids. The CDR3 region is CASSRSGTSVNLNEQFF.

V gene TRBV4-1 combines with J gene TRBJ2-1; TCRdb outputs TRBD2, but without DNA this stays unchecked. CDR1 and CDR2 from the germline V gene are MGHRA and YSYEKL. This CDR3 spans 14 amino acids. The CDR3 loop is CASSPGSNYNEQFF.

The rearrangement links TRBV4-3 to TRBJ2-7. The CDR3 has 13 residues. Germline assignment: CDR1 LGHNA and CDR2 YSLEER. The chain's CDR3 is CASSQGVATEQYF.

The rearrangement links TRBV9 to TRBJ2-5; without DNA, the TCRdb call of TRBD2 cannot be checked. There are 15 residues in the CDR3. CDR1 is SGDLS, CDR2 YYNGEE, per germline. The CDR3 protein is CASSPRTSGRETQYF.

The gene calls are TRBV6-4 and TRBJ2-1; TCRdb returns TRBD1, unconfirmable since there is no DNA. The CDR3 loop spans 14 amino acids. Germline CDR1 and CDR2: MRHNA and SNTAGT. The CDR3 sequence: CASSPLAGGYEQFF.

The chain combines TRBV5-6 with TRBJ2-7; TCRdb outputs TRBD2, but without DNA this stays unchecked. The CDR3 consists of 13 residues. Germline assignment: CDR1 SGHDT and CDR2 YYEEEE. CDR3 loop: CASSFGGAREQYF.

The chain is built from TRBV2 and TRBJ2-1; TCRdb calls TRBD2, which cannot be checked without DNA. The CDR3 is made up of 19 amino acids. Germline V gene sequence: CDR1 SNHLY, CDR2 FYNNEI. The CDR3 loop is CASSGFGLAGAAFYNEQFF.

The chain has TRBV20-1 and TRBJ2-3. There are 14 residues in the CDR3. CDR1 and CDR2 (germline): DFQATT, SNEGSKA (reference sequence). This CDR3 reads CSASGLYLTDTQYF.

V is TRBV29-1 and J is TRBJ2-2; TCRdb's D call of TRBD1 is untestable without DNA. The germline V gene encodes CDR1 SQVTM and CDR2 ANQGSEA. The CDR3 totals 14 residues. The CDR3 is CSVARQTNTGELFF.

The rearrangement joins TRBV5-1 to TRBJ2-1; TCRdb reports TRBD2, a call that lacks DNA to check it against. Germline CDR1 is SGHRS and CDR2 is YFSETQ. CDR3 length equals 15 residues. The CDR3 protein is CASSLESSGGDEQFF.

V and J are TRBV11-3 and TRBJ2-5. Germline CDR1 is SGHNT and CDR2 is YENEEA. CDR3 length equals 16 residues. CDR3: CASSIDSWTFQETQYF.

The CDR3 spells CASSLAGPSYEQYF. The chain carries TRBV5-1 and TRBJ2-7; TCRdb picks TRBD2, but there is no DNA to check that call. There are 14 residues in the CDR3. Germline values: CDR1 SGHRS, CDR2 YFSETQ.

The chain recombines TRBV29-1 with TRBJ1-2; TCRdb lists TRBD1, though no DNA is available to test this call. Per germline, CDR1 SQVTM and CDR2 ANQGSEA. This CDR3 contains 15 residues. The CDR3 region is CSVEHSDRGRVGYTF.

This chain uses TRBV23-1 with TRBJ2-4; the TCRdb call, TRBD1, lacks DNA for checking. TRBV23-1 is annotated as an ORF whose role is uncertain. This CDR3 is 21 amino acids long. The CDR3 is CASSQPPDRGWCRIAKNIQYF.

The CDR3 region is CASSPGWGLINEQYF. The chain couples TRBV4-1 to TRBJ2-7; no DNA is available, so the TRBD2 call from TCRdb remains unchecked. The CDR3 extends over 15 amino acids. Germline V CDR1 and CDR2: MGHRA, YSYEKL.

The gene calls are TRBV12-3 or TRBV12-4 and TRBJ2-6; with no DNA, the TCRdb D assignment of TRBD2 cannot be verified. This CDR3 has 17 amino acids. CDR3 loop: CASPPGEREGGANVLTF.

The rearrangement joins TRBV21-1 to TRBJ2-7; TCRdb indicates TRBD1, and absent DNA this call remains unverified. TRBV21-1 is termed a pseudogene. The CDR3 extends over 18 amino acids. This chain's CDR3 is CASSKAVILTDISYEQYF.

The chain joins TRBV11-2 to TRBJ2-7; TCRdb indicates TRBD1, and absent DNA this call remains unverified. The V gene's germline CDR1 is SGHAT and CDR2 FQNNGV. This CDR3 is 15 amino acids long. CDR3 amino acids: CASSSPRQEPYEQYF.

The chain uses TRBV10-3 and TRBJ2-7; checking the TCRdb D call of TRBD2 is not possible without DNA. The CDR3 length is 15 residues. Germline loops: CDR1 ENHRY, CDR2 SYGVKD. The CDR3 is CAISDRPSNSYEQYF.